These 22 T cell receptor beta chains originate from one sample sequenced in a study of radiotherapy plus CTLA-4 blockade in lung cancer. Using immunoSEQ multiplex PCR, the repertoire was profiled, and TCRdb retains in-frame clones only, with some absent. The sample consists of about 95,000 clones, around 83% of them appearing once. The sequences come from peripheral blood, collected from a patient treated with radiotherapy plus ipilimumab. The receptors shown here come from a human donor with non-small cell lung cancer who had a partial response to radiotherapy plus ipilimumab.

This clone was seen a handful of times. The rearrangement joins TRBV28 to TRBJ2-3, with D possibly being TRBD1 (6 bases). The length of the CDR3 is 14 residues. Trimming took 6 bases from V and 7 from J, leaving 17 bases between them. CDR1 and CDR2 from the germline V gene are MDHEN and SYDVKM. CDR3 sequence (DNA): TGTGCCAGCAGCCTACCAGGGGAGAGGAATACGCAGTATTTT. Translating gives CASSLPGERNTQYF.

The J gene is TRBJ2-1, the V gene TRBV5-1, with D tentatively TRBD1 (6 bases). The germline gives CDR1 SGHRS, CDR2 YFSETQ. Deletions cut 8 bases from V and 0 bases from J, with 9 bases between. This CDR3 has 13 amino acids. The CDR3 is CASRGSSYNEQFF. In nucleotides, the CDR3 is TGCGCCAGTAGGGGGAGCTCCTACAATGAGCAGTTCTTC.

This chain links TRBV7-9 with TRBJ2-3, with D possibly matching TRBD2 (5 bases). Deletions cut 1 base from V and 8 bases from J, with 16 bases between. The CDR3 covers 15 residues. The germline CDR1 and CDR2 sequences are SEHNR and FQNEAQ (reference sequence). CDR3 in DNA: TGTGCCAGCAGCTTAGTAGGGTCGGGGTTTGGTACGCAGTATTTT. Its protein product is CASSLVGSGFGTQYF.

The V gene is TRBV10-2, the J gene TRBJ2-5; 10 positions match TRBD2. CDR1 WSHSY and CDR2 SAAADI come from the germline V gene. Losses at the gene ends were 2 bases for V and 5 bases for J; bases not matched to a gene: 5. This CDR3 is built from 15 residues. The CDR3 DNA reads as TGCGCCAGCAGTGAGAGCGGGAGGGCCGGGGAGACCCAGTACTTC. Encoded protein: CASSESGRAGETQYF.

The J gene is TRBJ1-1, the V gene TRBV4-2; possible D gene TRBD1, 6 bases. Germline values: CDR1 LGHNA, CDR2 YNFKEQ. V lost 1 base and J 1 base, leaving 10 bases between the germline ends. CDR3 length: 15 residues. The CDR3 DNA sequence: TGTGCCAGCAGCCAAGTCTCGGACAGGAACACTGAAGCTTTCTTT. Amino acid sequence: CASSQVSDRNTEAFF.

The V call is TRBV4-1, the J call TRBJ2-2; 9 bases are a match to TRBD2. Germline-derived CDR1 and CDR2 are MGHRA and YSYEKL. J was trimmed by 4 bases and V by 8 bases; bases with no gene match: 11. The CDR3 totals 16 residues. As DNA, the CDR3 is TGCGCCAGCGGGGCTAAACTAGCGGGTGTCACCGGGGAGCTGTTTTTT. Translating it yields CASGAKLAGVTGELFF.

V and J are TRBV30 and TRBJ1-5; D is unresolved. From germline, CDR1 is GTSNPN and CDR2 SVGIG (reference sequence). The CDR3 contains 13 residues. Trimming left V 0 bases short and J 2 bases short, with 5 bases between. The CDR3 nucleotides are TGTGCCTGGAGTGTGGGAGGCAATCAGCCCCAGCATTTT. It encodes CAWSVGGNQPQHF.

This clone has a handful of counts. CDR3 region: CASRRTGAARPGANVLTF. DNA of the CDR3: TGTGCCAGCAGGCGGACAGGGGCTGCTCGTCCTGGGGCCAACGTCCTGACTTTC. The J gene is TRBJ2-6, the V gene TRBV7-9; 9 positions match TRBD1. J was trimmed by 2 bases and V by 6 bases; bases with no gene match: 11. From germline, CDR1 is SEHNR and CDR2 FQNEAQ (reference sequence). The CDR3 is 18 amino acids. The entire variable domain, with the rest obtained from reference TRBV7-9 and TRBJ2-6, is as follows: DTGVSQNPRHKITKRGQNVTFRCDPISEHNRLYWYRQTLGQGPEFLTYFQNEAQLEKSRLLSDRFSAERPKGSFSTLEIQRTEQGDSAMYLCASRRTGAARPGANVLTFGAGSRLTVL.

The chain uses TRBV5-1 and TRBJ1-1, with 7 bases matching TRBD1. The CDR3 length is 13 residues. Unmatched junction bases numbered 1, after V lost 4 bases and J lost 1 base. Germline V gene lookup returns CDR1 SGHRS and CDR2 YFSETQ. The CDR3 is CASSRTGNTEAFF. In DNA form, the CDR3 reads TGCGCCAGCAGCCGGACAGGGAACACTGAAGCTTTCTTT. Complete variable domain (other parts from reference TRBV5-1 and TRBJ1-1): KAGVTQTPRYLIKTRGQQVTLSCSPISGHRSVSWYQQTPGQGLQFLFEYFSETQRNKGNFPGRFSGRQFSNSRSEMNVSTLELGDSALYLCASSRTGNTEAFFGQGTRLTVV.

The chain has TRBV7-8 and TRBJ2-2; D is possibly TRBD1 (6 bases). Trimming left V 5 bases short and J 0 bases short, with 13 bases between. CDR1 SGHVS and CDR2 FQNEAQ come from the germline V gene. There are 16 residues in the CDR3. The CDR3: CASSTGTLANTGELFF. Here the CDR3 DNA reads TGTGCCAGCAGCACCGGGACACTCGCGAACACCGGGGAGCTGTTTTTT. Based on the CDR3 plus reference TRBV7-8 and TRBJ2-2, the full variable domain is GAGVSQSPRYKVAKRGQDVALRCDPISGHVSLFWYQQALGQGPEFLTYFQNEAQLDKSGLPSDRFFAERPEGSVSTLKIQRTQQEDSAVYLCASSTGTLANTGELFFGEGSRLTVL.

The chain carries TRBV7-9 and TRBJ2-1; no definite D call. CDR3 size: 11 residues. V shed 1 base and J shed 11 bases, with 6 bases lying between them. In germline, CDR1 is SEHNR, CDR2 FQNEAQ (reference sequence). CDR3 sequence reads: CASSLELQQFF. The CDR3 DNA is TGTGCCAGCAGCTTAGAGCTACAGCAGTTCTTC.

V is TRBV19 and J is TRBJ1-1; perhaps TRBD1 as D (5 bases). Trimming removed 3 bases from V and 4 bases from J, with 9 bases in between. The CDR3 sequence is 13 residues long. Germline CDR1 and CDR2: LNHDA and SQIVND (reference sequence). The CDR3, as DNA: TGTGCCAGTAGTATGGGAAGGGGCACTGAAGCTTTCTTT. This encodes CASSMGRGTEAFF.

This chain uses TRBV10-2 with TRBJ2-1, with 11 positions matching TRBD2. CDR1 and CDR2 from the germline V gene are WSHSY and SAAADI. CDR3 length equals 16 residues. The junction had 16 bases not matched to a gene; V was cut back by 10 bases and J by 8 bases. CDR3 nucleotides: TGCGCCACCGCCCGCGATCTAGCGGGAGGAGAGGATGAGCAGTTCTTC. Amino acids: CATARDLAGGEDEQFF.

The J gene is TRBJ2-3, the V gene TRBV5-4; 7 nucleotides align to TRBD2. Germline V CDR1 and CDR2: SGHNT, YYREEE (reference sequence). V lost 2 bases and J lost 2; bases outside the gene matches: 5. There are 15 residues in the CDR3. CDR3 loop: CASSFQAGNTDTQYF. The CDR3 coding sequence is TGTGCCAGCAGCTTTCAAGCGGGAAACACAGATACGCAGTATTTT.

This rearrangement joins TRBV27 to TRBJ1-1; D is possibly TRBD1 (5 bases). Deletions cut 2 bases from V and 1 base from J, with 8 bases between. CDR3 length equals 14 residues. Per the germline V gene, CDR1 is MNHEY and CDR2 is SMNVEV (reference sequence). DNA for the CDR3: TGTGCCAGCAGTTTACGACAGCAGAACACTGAAGCTTTCTTT. Residues: CASSLRQQNTEAFF.

CDR3 nucleotide sequence: TGCGCCAGCAGTCAAAAGACGGGAAATCAGCCCCAGCATTTT. Protein: CASSQKTGNQPQHF. J is TRBJ1-5 and V is TRBV23-1, with no clear D. TRBV23-1 is annotated as an ORF whose role is uncertain. Trimming took 2 bases from V and 4 from J, leaving 9 bases between them. The CDR3 loop spans 14 amino acids.

V gene TRBV11-2 combines with J gene TRBJ2-1, with 14 nucleotides matching TRBD2. This CDR3 contains 17 residues. Germline loops: CDR1 SGHAT, CDR2 FQNNGV. The ends lost 4 bases at V and 3 bases at J; junction bases unmatched: 5. The CDR3 bases are TGTGCCAGCAGCTCCCCGACTAGCGGGAGGGGCTACAATGAGCAGTTCTTC. Amino acid sequence: CASSSPTSGRGYNEQFF.

The gene calls are TRBV9 and TRBJ2-1; 10 bases map to TRBD2. Losses at the gene ends were 3 bases for V and 7 bases for J; bases not matched to a gene: 4. The CDR3 has 14 residues. Germline V lookup: CDR1 SGDLS, CDR2 YYNGEE. For the CDR3, the DNA is TGTGCCAGCAGCGCAGGACTAGCGGATAATGAGCAGTTCTTC. It translates to CASSAGLADNEQFF.

The chain joins TRBV29-1 to TRBJ2-1, with D possibly being TRBD2 (6 bases). Trimming pared 6 bases from V and 4 bases from J, leaving 7 bases between. Germline CDR1 is SQVTM and CDR2 is ANQGSEA. CDR3 length: 11 residues. The CDR3 loop is CSVGGYNEQFF. In DNA, the CDR3 is TGCAGCGTCGGGGGATACAATGAGCAGTTCTTC.

This clone was counted a single time. The chain couples TRBV7-2 to TRBJ2-5; 9 nucleotides match TRBD2. V shed 4 bases and J 4 bases; nucleotides not matched to a gene: 7. This CDR3 contains 15 residues. Per germline, CDR1 SGHTA and CDR2 FQGNSA. CDR3 residues: CASSSRSSGRETQYF. CDR3 in DNA: TGTGCCAGCAGCTCACGTAGTAGCGGGAGAGAGACCCAGTACTTC.

The chain's CDR3 is CASSVTPGTGDSYEQYF. CDR3 sequence (DNA): TGTGCCAGCAGTGTTACTCCCGGGACAGGGGATTCCTACGAGCAGTACTTC. The chain joins TRBV28 to TRBJ2-7; 10 nucleotides agree with TRBD1. Germline V gene sequence: CDR1 MDHEN, CDR2 SYDVKM. The CDR3 has 17 residues. Germline trimming cut 5 bases from V and 1 base from J; bases unmatched to any gene: 11.

The chain employs TRBV6-5 and TRBJ1-5; 10 positions agree with TRBD1. The germline V gene has CDR1 MNHEY and CDR2 SVGAGI. The CDR3 spans 15 residues. V gave up 5 bases and J gave up 6 bases; unmatched junction bases: 7. CDR3 residues: CASSTRQGAGQPQHF. The DNA of the CDR3 is TGTGCCAGCAGTACACGACAGGGGGCGGGTCAGCCCCAGCATTTT.